These 18 T cell receptor beta chains were sequenced from one sample in a study of T cells expressing NK-cell markers (dated by TCRdb to the early 2020s). Library method: 5' RACE. TCRdb names Illumina HiSeq 2000 as the instrument used. TCRdb reprocessed the reads; each CDR3 protein sequence makes one entry, and DNA is unavailable. The table kept for this sample lists 300,000 to 450,000 distinct CDR3 sequences. Around 5% of the sample is in the top ten clones. Material for sequencing was blood T cells: a sorted CD56 or NKG2C T cell subset, CD4+ or CD8+ T cells, or bulk PBMC T cells (not recorded which). These receptors were obtained from a man aged 18 to 69 in good health.

J is TRBJ2-3 and V is TRBV5-1; the D call from TCRdb, TRBD1, cannot be confirmed without DNA. This CDR3 has 16 amino acids. Germline assignment: CDR1 SGHRS and CDR2 YFSETQ. This CDR3 is CASSLDRGQSTDTQYF.

V and J are TRBV10-1 and TRBJ1-5; the TCRdb call, TRBD1, lacks DNA for checking. CDR1 is WNHNN and CDR2 is SYGVQD in the germline V gene (reference sequence). CDR3 size: 15 residues. The CDR3 loop reads CASRMDSWGNQPQHF.

The rearrangement links TRBV19 to TRBJ1-1. The length of the CDR3 is 16 residues. CDR1 and CDR2 (germline): LNHDA, SQIVND (reference sequence). CDR3: CASSISSLGRGTEAFF.

The rearrangement links TRBV12-3 or TRBV12-4 to TRBJ1-6; as DNA is missing, the TRBD1 call by TCRdb cannot be tested. The CDR3 has 15 residues. This CDR3 is CASTWGQLYNSPLHF.

This rearrangement joins TRBV10-3 to TRBJ1-5; TCRdb reports TRBD1, a call that lacks DNA to check it against. The CDR3 totals 14 residues. Germline CDR1 reads ENHRY; CDR2 reads SYGVKD. CDR3 loop: CAISAQGGSQPQHF.

The V call is TRBV5-1, the J call TRBJ2-7; checking the TCRdb D call of TRBD1 is not possible without DNA. Germline V gene lookup returns CDR1 SGHRS and CDR2 YFSETQ. CDR3 length: 14 residues. The CDR3 region is CASSTSLQGYEQYF.

The V gene is TRBV5-1, the J gene TRBJ2-5. Germline values: CDR1 SGHRS, CDR2 YFSETQ. The CDR3 has 13 residues. CDR3 residues: CASSLAPAETQYF.

The chain uses TRBV5-1 and TRBJ2-2; the D call from TCRdb, TRBD1, cannot be confirmed without DNA. The V gene's germline CDR1 is SGHRS and CDR2 YFSETQ. This CDR3 comprises 18 residues. The CDR3 region is CASSQGGRRGRNTGELFF.

The chain employs TRBV29-1 and TRBJ2-1; checking the TCRdb D call of TRBD1 is not possible without DNA. Germline V gene lookup returns CDR1 SQVTM and CDR2 ANQGSEA. The CDR3 extends over 16 amino acids. CDR3 sequence: CSVLPDRASLYNEQFF.

The chain has TRBV7-2 and TRBJ2-2; the D call from TCRdb, TRBD2, cannot be confirmed without DNA. Germline assignment: CDR1 SGHTA and CDR2 FQGNSA. The CDR3 consists of 14 residues. CDR3 sequence: CASSPGLGAGELFF. Based on the CDR3 plus reference TRBV7-2 and TRBJ2-2, the full variable domain is GAGVSQSPSNKVTEKGKDVELRCDPISGHTALYWYRQSLGQGLEFLIYFQGNSAPDKSGLPSDRFSAERTGGSVSTLTIQRTQQEDSAVYLCASSPGLGAGELFFGEGSRLTVL.

The chain has TRBV20-1 and TRBJ2-7; checking the TCRdb D call of TRBD1 is not possible without DNA. This CDR3 region has 14 residues. The germline V gene encodes CDR1 DFQATT and CDR2 SNEGSKA (reference sequence). The CDR3 sequence: CSATTRRRGDEQYF.

The chain carries TRBV7-2 and TRBJ2-2. The CDR3 extends over 16 amino acids. Germline V gene lookup returns CDR1 SGHTA and CDR2 FQGNSA. The CDR3 sequence: CASSLRLGGVSGELFF.

V is TRBV2 and J is TRBJ1-2; absent DNA, TCRdb's TRBD1 call cannot be checked. Germline V lookup: CDR1 SNHLY, CDR2 FYNNEI. This CDR3 has 14 amino acids. CDR3 sequence: CASSRLGGGNGYTF.

The chain joins TRBV20-1 to TRBJ2-1; the D gene TCRdb calls, TRBD2, cannot be checked with no DNA. CDR3 size: 17 residues. CDR1 is DFQATT and CDR2 is SNEGSKA in the germline V gene (reference sequence). CDR3 amino acids: CSAHTLDRALPYNEQFF.

The chain is built from TRBV7-7 and TRBJ2-5; lacking DNA, the TRBD2 call made by TCRdb goes unchecked. Looked up from germline, CDR1 is SSHAT and CDR2 is FNYEAQ (reference sequence). The length of the CDR3 is 14 residues. CDR3 sequence reads: CASSFQAGEETQYF.

The genes are TRBV12-3 or TRBV12-4 and TRBJ2-5; as DNA is missing, the TRBD1 call by TCRdb cannot be tested. CDR3 length: 16 amino acids. The CDR3 reads CASSPGPGQGPETQYF.

The V call is TRBV21-1, the J call TRBJ2-1; TCRdb outputs TRBD1, but without DNA this stays unchecked. TRBV21-1 is designated a pseudogene. The CDR3 covers 14 residues. The chain's CDR3 is CASSPWTEVNEQFF.

The chain links TRBV5-1 to TRBJ2-3; TCRdb's D call of TRBD2 is untestable without DNA. This CDR3 comprises 19 residues. Germline V gene data show CDR1 as SGHRS and CDR2 as YFSETQ. CDR3 region: CASSSSRTSGGERTDTQYF.